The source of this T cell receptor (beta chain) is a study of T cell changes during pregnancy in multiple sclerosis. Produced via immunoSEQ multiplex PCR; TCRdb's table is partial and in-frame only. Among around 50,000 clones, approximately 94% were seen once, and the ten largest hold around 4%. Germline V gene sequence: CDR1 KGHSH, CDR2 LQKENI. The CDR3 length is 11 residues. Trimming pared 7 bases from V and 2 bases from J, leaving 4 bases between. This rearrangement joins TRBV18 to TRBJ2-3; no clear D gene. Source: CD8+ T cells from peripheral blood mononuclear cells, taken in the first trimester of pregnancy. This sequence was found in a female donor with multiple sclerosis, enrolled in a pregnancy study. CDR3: CASLLTDTQYF. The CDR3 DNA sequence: TGTGCCAGCTTACTCACAGATACGCAGTATTTT.